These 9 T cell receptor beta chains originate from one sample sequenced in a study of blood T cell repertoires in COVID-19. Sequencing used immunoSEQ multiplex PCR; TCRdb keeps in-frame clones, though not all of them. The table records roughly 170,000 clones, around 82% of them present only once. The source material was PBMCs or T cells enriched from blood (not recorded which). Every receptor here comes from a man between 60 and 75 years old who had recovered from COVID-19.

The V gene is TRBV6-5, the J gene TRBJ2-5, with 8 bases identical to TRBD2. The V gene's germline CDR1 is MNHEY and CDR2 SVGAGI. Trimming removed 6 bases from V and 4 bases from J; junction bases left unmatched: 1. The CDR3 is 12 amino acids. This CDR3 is CASSREGETQYF. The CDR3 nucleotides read TGTGCCAGCAGCCGGGAGGGAGAGACCCAGTACTTC.

The CDR3 is CASSRGTSGMDGELFF. CDR3 coding DNA: TGCGCCAGCAGCCGTGGGACTAGCGGGATGGACGGGGAGCTGTTTTTT. This rearrangement joins TRBV5-1 to TRBJ2-2; 13 bases align to TRBD2. The CDR3 loop spans 16 amino acids. Looked up from germline, CDR1 is SGHRS and CDR2 is YFSETQ. The V gene end was trimmed by 4 bases and the J gene end by 7 bases; junction bases not matched to a gene: 7.

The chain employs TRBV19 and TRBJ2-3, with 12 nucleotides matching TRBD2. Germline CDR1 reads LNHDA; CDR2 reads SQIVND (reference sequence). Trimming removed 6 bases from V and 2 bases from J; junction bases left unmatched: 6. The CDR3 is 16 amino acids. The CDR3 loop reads CASSYTSGGYTDTQYF. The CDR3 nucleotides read TGTGCCAGTAGCTACACTAGCGGGGGGTACACAGATACGCAGTATTTT.

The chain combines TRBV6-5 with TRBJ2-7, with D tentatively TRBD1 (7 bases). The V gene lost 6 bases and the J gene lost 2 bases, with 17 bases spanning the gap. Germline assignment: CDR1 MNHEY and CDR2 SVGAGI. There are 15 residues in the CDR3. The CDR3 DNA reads TGTGCCAGCAGAGGGGGCGGGACCTTACCCTACGAGCAGTACTTC. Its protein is CASRGGGTLPYEQYF.

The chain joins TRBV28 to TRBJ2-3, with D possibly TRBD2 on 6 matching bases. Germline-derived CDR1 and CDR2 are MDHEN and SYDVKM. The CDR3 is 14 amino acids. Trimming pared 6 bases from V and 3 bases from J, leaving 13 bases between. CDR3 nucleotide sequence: TGTGCCAGCAGGCAAGCCCTAGCGACAGATACGCAGTATTTT. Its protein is CASRQALATDTQYF.

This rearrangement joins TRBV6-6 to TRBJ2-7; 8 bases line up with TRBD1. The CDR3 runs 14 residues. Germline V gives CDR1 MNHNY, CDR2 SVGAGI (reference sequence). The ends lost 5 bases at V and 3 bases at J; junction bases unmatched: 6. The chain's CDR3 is CASSKGQGNYEQYF. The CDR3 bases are TGTGCCAGCAGTAAAGGACAGGGCAACTACGAGCAGTACTTC.

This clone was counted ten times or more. CDR3 nucleotides: TGTGCCAGCAGCACCCCAAGGACAGGGGTTTCGTACACCGGGGAGCTGTTTTTT. Its translation: CASSTPRTGVSYTGELFF. This chain links TRBV5-6 with TRBJ2-2, with 9 positions matching TRBD1. After removal of 4 bases from V and 3 bases from J, the junction contained 13 bases not matched to a gene. CDR3 size: 18 residues. Germline V gene data show CDR1 as SGHDT and CDR2 as YYEEEE.

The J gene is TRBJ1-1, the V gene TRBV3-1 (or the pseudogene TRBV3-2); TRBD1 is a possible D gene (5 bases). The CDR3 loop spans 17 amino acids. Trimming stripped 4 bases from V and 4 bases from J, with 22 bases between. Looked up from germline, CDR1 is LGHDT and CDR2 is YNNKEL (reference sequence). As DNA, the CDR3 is TGTGCCAGCAGCCTCCATCTGGCGGGGGAGATGGGCACTGAAGCTTTCTTT. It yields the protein CASSLHLAGEMGTEAFF.

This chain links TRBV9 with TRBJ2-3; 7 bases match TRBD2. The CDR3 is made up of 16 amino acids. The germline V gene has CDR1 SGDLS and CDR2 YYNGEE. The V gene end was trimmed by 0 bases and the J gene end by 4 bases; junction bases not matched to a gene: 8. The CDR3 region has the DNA TGTGCCAGCAGCGTAGAGGGCGGGAGTTGGGCAGATACGCAGTATTTT. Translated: CASSVEGGSWADTQYF.